This entry lists 14 T cell receptor beta chains sequenced from one sample in a study of cytomegalovirus exposure and HLA in healthy donors. Researchers ran the PCR with 60 Vbeta and 13 Jbeta primers. Some clones are missing from TCRdb's copy, which holds only in-frame ones; the method was immunoSEQ multiplex PCR. This sample has 150,000 to 180,000 clones; 70% to 80% occur once, and the top ten carry around 13%. Sequenced: PBMCs. These receptors were obtained from a man aged 25-45 years in good health and CMV-seropositive.

The V call is TRBV6-6, the J call TRBJ1-4; D may be TRBD1 (6 bases). V was cut by 4 bases and J by 0 bases, with 12 bases left in between. The length of the CDR3 is 16 residues. Per germline, CDR1 MNHNY and CDR2 SVGAGI (reference sequence). The CDR3 DNA reads as TGTGCCAGCAGTTCTGGACAGTTTGCAACTAATGAAAAACTGTTTTTT. Its translation: CASSSGQFATNEKLFF.

V and J are TRBV12-5 and TRBJ2-1; 7 nucleotides agree with TRBD1. Germline CDR1 is LGHNT and CDR2 is FRNRAP. V was clipped by 4 bases and J by 2 bases; unmatched bases: 8. This CDR3 has 16 amino acids. CDR3 DNA sequence: TGTGCTAGTGGTTGGGGTACAGGGGCAACCTACAATGAGCAGTTCTTC. This codes for CASGWGTGATYNEQFF.

The V gene is TRBV6-5, the J gene TRBJ2-5; D possibly corresponds to TRBD1 (6 bases). The CDR3 runs 14 residues. V shed 0 bases and J shed 2 bases, with 7 bases lying between them. Germline V gives CDR1 MNHEY, CDR2 SVGAGI. The CDR3 nucleotides are TGTGCCAGCAGTTACTCGAGGGGGCAAGAGACCCAGTACTTC. This translates into CASSYSRGQETQYF.

This chain joins TRBV2 and TRBJ1-4; 7 bases fit TRBD1. The V gene end was trimmed by 7 bases and the J gene end by 8 bases; junction bases not matched to a gene: 13. The CDR3 contains 15 residues. Germline CDR1 is SNHLY and CDR2 is FYNNEI. For the CDR3, the DNA is TGTGCCAGCACCGAAGATGGGAACAGGGGAGAAAAACTGTTTTTT. As protein: CASTEDGNRGEKLFF.

This clone has just a few counts. This chain connects TRBV11-1 to TRBJ1-1, with D uncertain. Trimming pared 4 bases from V and 0 bases from J, leaving 9 bases between. Germline V lookup: CDR1 SGHAT, CDR2 FQDESV (reference sequence). The CDR3 loop spans 14 amino acids. This chain's CDR3 is CASSSDIMNTEAFF. The CDR3 DNA reads TGTGCCAGCAGCTCCGACATCATGAACACTGAAGCTTTCTTT. Full variable domain (remainder filled in from reference TRBV11-1 and TRBJ1-1): EAEVAQSPRYKITEKSQAVAFWCDPISGHATLYWYRQILGQGPELLVQFQDESVVDDSQLPKDRFSAERLKGVDSTLKIQPAELGDSAMYLCASSSDIMNTEAFFGQGTRLTVV.

The J gene is TRBJ2-4, the V gene TRBV5-1; the match to TRBD2 covers 9 bases. Losses at the gene ends were 0 bases for V and 2 bases for J; bases not matched to a gene: 12. Germline V gives CDR1 SGHRS, CDR2 YFSETQ. This CDR3 comprises 19 residues. CDR3 nucleotides: TGCGCCAGCAGCTTGGCCGCTAGCGGGAATGTTAAATCCAAAAACATTCAGTACTTC. Protein product: CASSLAASGNVKSKNIQYF.

The chain carries TRBV11-3 and TRBJ2-3; 9 nucleotides agree with TRBD1. V was clipped by 5 bases and J by 6 bases; unmatched bases: 3. The germline V gene has CDR1 SGHNT and CDR2 YENEEA. CDR3 length: 13 residues. The CDR3 protein is CASSGGTGDTQYF. The CDR3 DNA reads as TGTGCCAGCAGCGGCGGGACAGGGGATACGCAGTATTTT.

The chain carries TRBV4-2 and TRBJ1-3; TRBD1 might be the D (5 bases). V was trimmed by 0 bases and J by 3 bases, leaving 21 bases between them. CDR3 size: 19 residues. The germline V gene encodes CDR1 LGHNA and CDR2 YNFKEQ. CDR3 in amino acids: CASSQERTSRVWSGNTIYF. The DNA for the CDR3 is TGTGCCAGCAGCCAAGAGAGAACGTCCAGGGTATGGAGTGGAAACACCATATATTTT.

The chain is built from TRBV28 and TRBJ2-5, with 9 nucleotides matching TRBD1. CDR3 length equals 15 residues. The V gene's germline CDR1 is MDHEN and CDR2 SYDVKM. J lost 1 base, V lost 6 bases, and 6 bases had no gene match. The CDR3 loop is CASRKQGAPQETQYF. CDR3 nucleotides: TGTGCCAGCAGAAAACAGGGGGCGCCCCAAGAGACCCAGTACTTC.

Of note for this clone: This sample includes further DNA sequences coding for the same CDR3. The chain couples TRBV6-5 to TRBJ2-7; D call uncertain. Trimming took off 9 bases at V and 3 bases at J, with 9 bases between the two ends. The CDR3 consists of 11 residues. Germline CDR1 is MNHEY and CDR2 is SVGAGI. CDR3: CASLSGYEQYF. The CDR3 DNA reads TGTGCCAGTCTGTCAGGCTACGAGCAGTACTTC.

This chain joins TRBV5-1 and TRBJ2-3; TRBD2 is a possible D gene (5 bases). Per germline, CDR1 SGHRS and CDR2 YFSETQ. V was cut by 0 bases and J by 6 bases, with 11 bases left in between. CDR3 length: 14 residues. Written as DNA, the CDR3 is TGCGCCAGCAGCTTGGGAGGGCAAAAGGATACGCAGTATTTT. The encoded protein is CASSLGGQKDTQYF.

The V and J genes are TRBV5-1 and TRBJ2-5; perhaps TRBD2 as D (6 bases). The V gene lost 0 bases and the J gene lost 2 bases, with 11 bases spanning the gap. The CDR3 has 15 residues. Germline values: CDR1 SGHRS, CDR2 YFSETQ. In DNA form, the CDR3 reads TGCGCCAGCAGCTTGGTTTCTCGGGGGCAAGAGACCCAGTACTTC. Its protein is CASSLVSRGQETQYF.

The chain carries TRBV6-4 and TRBJ2-1; D perhaps matches TRBD2 (5 bases). Germline loops: CDR1 MRHNA, CDR2 SNTAGT. This CDR3 comprises 15 residues. V dropped 6 bases and J dropped 2 bases, with 14 bases sitting between them. CDR3 DNA: TGTGCCAGCAGCCTAGCACCAGCACCCTACAATGAGCAGTTCTTC. This translates into CASSLAPAPYNEQFF.

The chain employs TRBV2 and TRBJ2-7; D call uncertain. The germline CDR1 and CDR2 sequences are SNHLY and FYNNEI. V was pared by 4 bases and J by 7 bases, with 8 bases between. The CDR3 sequence is 11 residues long. CDR3 in amino acids: CASSVIREQYF. CDR3 DNA sequence: TGTGCCAGCAGTGTAATTCGGGAGCAGTACTTC.